A single TCR beta chain is shown here with its context. Antigen: not known. The time point: pretreatment peripheral blood. What went into each PCR as a spike was synthetic TCR analog templates. The assay was immunoSEQ multiplex PCR, and TCRdb's table has in-frame clones only and misses some. The sample holds about 95,000 clones, around 89% seen once. These data are taken from a study of PD-L1 blockade in urothelial cancer. Turning to the study itself: Typically, measured as a median, blood samples had over 120,000 T cells.

CDR1 is SGHNT, CDR2 YYREEE, per germline (reference sequence). V gave up 0 bases and J gave up 9 bases; unmatched junction bases: 9. This CDR3 contains 17 residues. Study-wide results and caveats: Below-median blood TCR clonality before treatment forecast better survival.

Sequencing was performed on PBMCs, taken around atezolizumab (anti-PD-L1) treatment. The clonotype comes from a man between 60 and 75 years old with urothelial cancer. The V and J genes are TRBV5-4 and TRBJ2-4, with 13 bases aligning to TRBD2. The DNA for the CDR3 is TGTGCCAGCAGCTTGGGCGGACTAGCGGGGGCCCAGGGCATTCAGTACTTC. This gives the protein CASSLGGLAGAQGIQYF.